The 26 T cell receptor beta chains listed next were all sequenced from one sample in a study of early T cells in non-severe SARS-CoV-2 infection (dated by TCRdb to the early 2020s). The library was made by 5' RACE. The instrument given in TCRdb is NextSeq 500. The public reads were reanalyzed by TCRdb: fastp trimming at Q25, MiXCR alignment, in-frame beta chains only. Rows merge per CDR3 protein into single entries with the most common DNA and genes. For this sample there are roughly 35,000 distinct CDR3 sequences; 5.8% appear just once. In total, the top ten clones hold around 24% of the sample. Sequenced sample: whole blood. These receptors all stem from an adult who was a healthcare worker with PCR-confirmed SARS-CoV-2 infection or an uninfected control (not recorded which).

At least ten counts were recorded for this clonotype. CDR3 coding DNA: TGTGCCAGCTGCCTCGGAATGGGGGATACGCAGTATTTT. Protein product: CASCLGMGDTQYF. The chain carries TRBV12-3 or TRBV12-4 and TRBJ2-3; D ambiguous. This CDR3 comprises 13 residues. Trimming took 8 bases from V and 6 from J, leaving 15 bases between them.

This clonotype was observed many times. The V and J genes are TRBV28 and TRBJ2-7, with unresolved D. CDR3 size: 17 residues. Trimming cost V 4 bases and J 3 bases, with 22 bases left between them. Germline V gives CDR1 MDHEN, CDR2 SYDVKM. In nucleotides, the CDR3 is TGTGCCAGCAGTTCCCCATTCAGCCGGGTGTCACTCTACGAGCAGTACTTC. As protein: CASSSPFSRVSLYEQYF.

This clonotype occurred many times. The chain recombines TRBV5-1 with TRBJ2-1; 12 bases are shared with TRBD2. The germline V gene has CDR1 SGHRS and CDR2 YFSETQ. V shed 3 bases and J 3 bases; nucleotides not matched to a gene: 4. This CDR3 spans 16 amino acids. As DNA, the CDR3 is TGCGCCAGCAGCTCCTCGACTAGCGGGAGCTACAATGAGCAGTTCTTC. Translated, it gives CASSSSTSGSYNEQFF.

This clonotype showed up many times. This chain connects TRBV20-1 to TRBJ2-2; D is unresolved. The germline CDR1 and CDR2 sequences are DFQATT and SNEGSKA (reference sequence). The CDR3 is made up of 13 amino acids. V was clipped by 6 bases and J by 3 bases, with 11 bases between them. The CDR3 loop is CSAPKWDTGELFF. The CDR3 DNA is TGCAGTGCGCCGAAGTGGGACACCGGGGAGCTGTTTTTT.

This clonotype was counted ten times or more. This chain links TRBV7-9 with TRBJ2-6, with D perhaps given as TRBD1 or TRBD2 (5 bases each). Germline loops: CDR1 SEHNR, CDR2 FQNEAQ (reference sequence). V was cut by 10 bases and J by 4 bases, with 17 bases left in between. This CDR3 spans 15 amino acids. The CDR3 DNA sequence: TGTGCCATACCGGGACGGCCCCCCGGGGCCAACGTCCTGACTTTC. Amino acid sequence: CAIPGRPPGANVLTF.

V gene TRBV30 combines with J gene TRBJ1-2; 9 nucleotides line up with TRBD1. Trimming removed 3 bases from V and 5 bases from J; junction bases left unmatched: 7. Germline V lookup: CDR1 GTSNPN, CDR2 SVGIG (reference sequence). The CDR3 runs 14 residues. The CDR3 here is CAWSPGQGKYGYTF. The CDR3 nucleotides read TGTGCCTGGAGCCCCGGACAGGGGAAATATGGCTACACCTTC.

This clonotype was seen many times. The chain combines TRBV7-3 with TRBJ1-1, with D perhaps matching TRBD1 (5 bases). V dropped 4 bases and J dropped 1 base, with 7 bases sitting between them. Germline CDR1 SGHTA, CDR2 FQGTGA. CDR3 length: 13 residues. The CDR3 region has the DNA TGTGCCAGCAGCTGGACAAAGAACACTGAAGCTTTCTTT. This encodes CASSWTKNTEAFF. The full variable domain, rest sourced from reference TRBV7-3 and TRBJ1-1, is GAGVSQTPSNKVTEKGKYVELRCDPISGHTALYWYRQSLGQGPEFLIYFQGTGAADDSGLPNDRFFAVRPEGSVSTLKIQRTERGDSAVYLCASSWTKNTEAFFGQGTRLTVV.

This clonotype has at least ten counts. DNA for the CDR3: TGCGCCAGCAGCTCCTCGACTACAAGGGGGTACAATGAGCAGTTCTTC. This translates into CASSSSTTRGYNEQFF. This chain uses TRBV5-1 with TRBJ2-1, with D possibly TRBD1 on 6 matching bases. Looked up from germline, CDR1 is SGHRS and CDR2 is YFSETQ. The CDR3 runs to 16 residues. The germline V and J ends were trimmed by 3 bases and 4 bases, with 17 bases remaining between them.

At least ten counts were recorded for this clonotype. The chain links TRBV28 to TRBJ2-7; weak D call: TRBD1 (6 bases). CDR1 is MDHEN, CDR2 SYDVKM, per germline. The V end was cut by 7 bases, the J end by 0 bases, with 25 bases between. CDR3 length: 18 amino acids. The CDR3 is CASKTRYSGTRSSYEQYF. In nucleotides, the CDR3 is TGTGCCAGCAAGACGAGGTACTCTGGGACAAGGAGCTCCTACGAGCAGTACTTC.

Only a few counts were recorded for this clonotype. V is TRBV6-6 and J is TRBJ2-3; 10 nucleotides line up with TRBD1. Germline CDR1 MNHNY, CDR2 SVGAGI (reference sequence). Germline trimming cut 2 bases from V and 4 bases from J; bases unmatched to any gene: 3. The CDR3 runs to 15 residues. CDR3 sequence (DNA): TGTGCCAGCAGTTACGGGACAGGGGAAGCAGATACGCAGTATTTT. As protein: CASSYGTGEADTQYF.

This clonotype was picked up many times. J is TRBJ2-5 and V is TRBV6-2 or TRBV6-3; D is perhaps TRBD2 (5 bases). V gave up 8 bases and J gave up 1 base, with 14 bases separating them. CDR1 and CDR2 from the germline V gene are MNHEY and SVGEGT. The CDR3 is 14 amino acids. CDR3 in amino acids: CASLSSGIQETQYF. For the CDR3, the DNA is TGTGCCAGCCTTTCTTCCGGGATCCAAGAGACCCAGTACTTC.

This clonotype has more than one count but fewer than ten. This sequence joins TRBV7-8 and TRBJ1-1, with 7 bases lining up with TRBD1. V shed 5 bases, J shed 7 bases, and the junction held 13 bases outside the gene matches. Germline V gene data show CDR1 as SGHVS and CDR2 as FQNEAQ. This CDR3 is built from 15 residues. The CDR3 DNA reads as TGTGCCAGCAGCCCCCGCCGGACAGGTACTATTGAAGCTTTCTTT. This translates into CASSPRRTGTIEAFF. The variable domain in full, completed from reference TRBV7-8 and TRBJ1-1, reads GAGVSQSPRYKVAKRGQDVALRCDPISGHVSLFWYQQALGQGPEFLTYFQNEAQLDKSGLPSDRFFAERPEGSVSTLKIQRTQQEDSAVYLCASSPRRTGTIEAFFGQGTRLTVV.

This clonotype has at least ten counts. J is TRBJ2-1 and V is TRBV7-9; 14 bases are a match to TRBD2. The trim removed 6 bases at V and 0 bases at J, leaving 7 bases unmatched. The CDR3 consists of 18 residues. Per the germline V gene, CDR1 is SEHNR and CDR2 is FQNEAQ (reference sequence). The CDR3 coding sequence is TGTGCCAGCAGACGGACTAGCGGGGGGCCGAGCTCCTACAATGAGCAGTTCTTC. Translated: CASRRTSGGPSSYNEQFF.

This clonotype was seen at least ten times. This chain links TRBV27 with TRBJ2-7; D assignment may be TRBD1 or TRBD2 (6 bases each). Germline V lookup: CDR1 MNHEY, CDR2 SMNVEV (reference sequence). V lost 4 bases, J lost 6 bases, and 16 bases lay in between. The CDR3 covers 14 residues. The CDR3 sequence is CASSSPPGASEQYF. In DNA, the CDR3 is TGTGCCAGCAGTTCCCCTCCGGGGGCGAGCGAGCAGTACTTC.

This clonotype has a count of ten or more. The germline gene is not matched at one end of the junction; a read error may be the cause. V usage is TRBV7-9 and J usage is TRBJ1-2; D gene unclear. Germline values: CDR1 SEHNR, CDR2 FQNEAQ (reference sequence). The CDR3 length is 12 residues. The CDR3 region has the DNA TGTGCCAGCAGCCTAGCTAACTATGGCTACACCTTC. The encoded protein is CASSLANYGYTF. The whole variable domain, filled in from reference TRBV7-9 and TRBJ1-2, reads DTGVSQNPRHKITKRGQNVTFRCDPISEHNRLYWYRQTLGQGPEFLTYFQNEAQLEKSRLLSDRFSAERPKGSFSTLEIQRTEQGDSAMYLCASSLANYGYTFGSGTRLTVV.

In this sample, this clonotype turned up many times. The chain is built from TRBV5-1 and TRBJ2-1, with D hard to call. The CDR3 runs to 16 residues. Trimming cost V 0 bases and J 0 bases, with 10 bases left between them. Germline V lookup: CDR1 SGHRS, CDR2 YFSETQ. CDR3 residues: CASSLDGMSSYNEQFF. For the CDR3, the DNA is TGCGCCAGCAGCTTGGACGGTATGAGCTCCTACAATGAGCAGTTCTTC.

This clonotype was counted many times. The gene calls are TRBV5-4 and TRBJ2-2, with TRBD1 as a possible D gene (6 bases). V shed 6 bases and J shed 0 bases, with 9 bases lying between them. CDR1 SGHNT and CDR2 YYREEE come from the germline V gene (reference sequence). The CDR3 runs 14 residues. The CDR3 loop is CASKDRTNTGELFF. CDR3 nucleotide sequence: TGTGCCAGCAAAGACAGGACGAACACCGGGGAGCTGTTTTTT.

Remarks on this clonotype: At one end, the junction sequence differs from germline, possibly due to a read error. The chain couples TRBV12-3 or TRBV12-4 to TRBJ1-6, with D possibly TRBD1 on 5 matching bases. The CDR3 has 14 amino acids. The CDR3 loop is CASSSRDPRSRLHF. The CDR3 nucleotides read TGTGCCAGCAGTTCGAGGGACCCAAGGTCACGCCTCCACTTT.

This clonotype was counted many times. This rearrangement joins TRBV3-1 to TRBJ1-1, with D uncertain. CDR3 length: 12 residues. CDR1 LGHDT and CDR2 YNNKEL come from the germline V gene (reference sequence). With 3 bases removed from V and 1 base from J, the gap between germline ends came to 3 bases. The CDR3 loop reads CASSQWNTEAFF. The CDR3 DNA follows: TGTGCCAGCAGCCAGTGGAACACTGAAGCTTTCTTT.

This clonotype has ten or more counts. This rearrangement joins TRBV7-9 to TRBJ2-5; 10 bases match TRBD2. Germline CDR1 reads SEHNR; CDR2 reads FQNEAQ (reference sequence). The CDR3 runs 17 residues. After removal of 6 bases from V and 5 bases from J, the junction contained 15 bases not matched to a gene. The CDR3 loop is CASRGGTSGASGETQYF. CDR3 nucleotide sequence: TGTGCCAGCAGGGGAGGAACTAGCGGGGCCTCGGGGGAGACCCAGTACTTC.

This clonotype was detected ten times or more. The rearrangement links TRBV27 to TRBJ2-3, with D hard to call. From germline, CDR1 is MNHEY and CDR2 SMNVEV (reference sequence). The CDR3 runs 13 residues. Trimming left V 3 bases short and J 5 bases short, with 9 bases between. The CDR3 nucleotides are TGTGCCAGCAGTTTGGCCTATCGAGATACGCAGTATTTT. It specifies CASSLAYRDTQYF.

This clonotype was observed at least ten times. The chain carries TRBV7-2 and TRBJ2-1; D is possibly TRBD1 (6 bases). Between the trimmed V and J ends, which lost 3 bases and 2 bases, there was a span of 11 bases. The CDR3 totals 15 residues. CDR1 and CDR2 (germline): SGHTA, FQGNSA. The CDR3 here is CASSLRQDPYNEQFF. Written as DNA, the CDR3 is TGTGCCAGCAGCTTGCGACAGGACCCCTACAATGAGCAGTTCTTC.

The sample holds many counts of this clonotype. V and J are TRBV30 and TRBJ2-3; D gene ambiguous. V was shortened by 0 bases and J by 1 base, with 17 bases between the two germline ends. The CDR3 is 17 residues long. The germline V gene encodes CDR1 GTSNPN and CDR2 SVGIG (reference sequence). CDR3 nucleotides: TGTGCCTGGAGTGTACGGTGGGCTACTCCAGGCACAGATACGCAGTATTTT. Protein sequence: CAWSVRWATPGTDTQYF.

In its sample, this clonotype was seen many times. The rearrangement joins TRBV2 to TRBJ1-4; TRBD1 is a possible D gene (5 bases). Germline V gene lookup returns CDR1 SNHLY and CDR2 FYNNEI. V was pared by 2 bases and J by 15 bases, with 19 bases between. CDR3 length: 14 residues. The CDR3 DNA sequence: TGTGCCAGCAGTGAAAGAGTTTGGGGGGACGTCATGTTTTTT. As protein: CASSERVWGDVMFF.

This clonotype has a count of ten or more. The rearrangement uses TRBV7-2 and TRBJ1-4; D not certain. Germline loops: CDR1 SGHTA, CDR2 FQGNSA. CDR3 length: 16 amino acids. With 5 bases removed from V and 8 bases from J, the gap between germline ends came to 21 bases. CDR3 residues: CASSPLARGVGEKLFF. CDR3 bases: TGTGCCAGCAGCCCGCTTGCGCGGGGTGTAGGGGAAAAACTGTTTTTT.

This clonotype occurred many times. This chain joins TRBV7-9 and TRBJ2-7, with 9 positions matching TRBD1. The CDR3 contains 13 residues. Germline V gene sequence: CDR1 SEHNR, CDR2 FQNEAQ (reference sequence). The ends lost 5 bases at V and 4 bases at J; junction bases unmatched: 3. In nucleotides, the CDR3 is TGTGCCAGCAGCCGACAGGGGGTGTACGAGCAGTACTTC. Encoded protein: CASSRQGVYEQYF. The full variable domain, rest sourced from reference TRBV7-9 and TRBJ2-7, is DTGVSQNPRHKITKRGQNVTFRCDPISEHNRLYWYRQTLGQGPEFLTYFQNEAQLEKSRLLSDRFSAERPKGSFSTLEIQRTEQGDSAMYLCASSRQGVYEQYFGPGTRLTVT.